The TCR beta chain described here comes from a study of blood T cells in healthy people across ages. Findings of the study overall: Both higher diversity and more naive CD4+ cells marked long-lived donors when set against aged donors. Not knowing donor CMV status may have confounded expanded clonotype changes.

Primers used in a second PCR of about 7 to 11 cycles were a sample-barcoded 5' primer and a J-beta primer mix. Sequencing recovered at least 2.5 million CDR3-containing paired-end reads from each sample. TCRdb re-called the 5' RACE reads with MiXCR, one entry per CDR3 protein. The sample shows about 570,000 distinct CDR3 sequences, 25% to 30% of them seen only once. This clonotype was detected only a few times. Antigen specificity is unknown. Deletions cut 3 bases from V and 2 bases from J, with 17 bases between. This CDR3 region has 15 residues. In germline, CDR1 is DFQATT, CDR2 SNEGSKA (reference sequence).

The V call is TRBV20-1, the J call TRBJ2-7, with D uncertain. The source material was blood. The clonotype was recovered from a woman aged 70-85 years in good health. The CDR3 DNA follows: TGCAGTGCTAGCGGTGTCGGTCCGGTTACCTACGAGCAGTACTTC. Protein sequence: CSASGVGPVTYEQYF.